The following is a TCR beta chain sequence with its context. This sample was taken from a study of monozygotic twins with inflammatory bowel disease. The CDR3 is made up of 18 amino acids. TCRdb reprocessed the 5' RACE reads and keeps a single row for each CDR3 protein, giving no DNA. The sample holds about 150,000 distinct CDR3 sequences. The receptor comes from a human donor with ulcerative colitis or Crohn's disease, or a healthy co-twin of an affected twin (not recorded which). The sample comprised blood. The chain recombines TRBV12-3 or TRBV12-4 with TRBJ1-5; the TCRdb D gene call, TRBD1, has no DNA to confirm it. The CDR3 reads CASSGGTLGQGANQPQHF.